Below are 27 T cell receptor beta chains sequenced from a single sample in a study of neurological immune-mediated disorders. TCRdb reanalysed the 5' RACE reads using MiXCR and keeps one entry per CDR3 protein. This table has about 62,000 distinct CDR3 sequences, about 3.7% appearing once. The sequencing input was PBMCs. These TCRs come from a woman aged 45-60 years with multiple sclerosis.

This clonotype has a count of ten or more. CDR3 DNA: TGTGCCAGCAGTTTCACTAGAGGTTCACCCCTCCACTTT. Translation: CASSFTRGSPLHF. This chain joins TRBV27 and TRBJ1-6, with D hard to call. The CDR3 totals 13 residues. The germline V and J ends were trimmed by 3 bases and 9 bases, with 9 bases remaining between them. Germline CDR1 MNHEY, CDR2 SMNVEV (reference sequence).

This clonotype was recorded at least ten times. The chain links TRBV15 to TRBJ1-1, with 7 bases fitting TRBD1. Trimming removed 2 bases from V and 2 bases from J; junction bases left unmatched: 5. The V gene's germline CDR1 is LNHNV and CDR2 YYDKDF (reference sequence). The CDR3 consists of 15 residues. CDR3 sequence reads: CATSRNRGYNTEAFF. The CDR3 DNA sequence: TGTGCCACCAGCAGAAACAGGGGTTACAACACTGAAGCTTTCTTT.

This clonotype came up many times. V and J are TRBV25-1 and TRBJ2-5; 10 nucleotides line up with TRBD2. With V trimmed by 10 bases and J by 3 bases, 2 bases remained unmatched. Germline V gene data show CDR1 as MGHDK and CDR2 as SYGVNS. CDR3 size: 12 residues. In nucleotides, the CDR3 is TGTGCCACTGGACTAGCGGAAGAGACCCAGTACTTC. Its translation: CATGLAEETQYF.

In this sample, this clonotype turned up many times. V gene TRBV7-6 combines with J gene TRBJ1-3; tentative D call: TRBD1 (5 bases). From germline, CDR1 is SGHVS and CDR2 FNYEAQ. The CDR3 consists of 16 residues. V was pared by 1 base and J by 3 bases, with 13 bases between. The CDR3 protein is CASSLVWSGSGNTIYF. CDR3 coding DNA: TGTGCCAGCAGCTTAGTATGGTCAGGGAGTGGAAACACCATATATTTT.

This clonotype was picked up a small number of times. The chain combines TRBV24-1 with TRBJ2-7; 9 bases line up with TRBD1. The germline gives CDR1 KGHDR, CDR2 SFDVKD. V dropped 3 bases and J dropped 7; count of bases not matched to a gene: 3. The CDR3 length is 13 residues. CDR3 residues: CATSDRDREEQYF. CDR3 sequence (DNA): TGTGCCACCAGTGATAGGGACAGGGAGGAGCAGTACTTC.

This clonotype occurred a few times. The CDR3 sequence is CASSLGGNPYEQYF. In DNA, the CDR3 is TGTGCCAGCAGCTTAGGGGGAAATCCCTACGAGCAGTACTTC. This rearrangement joins TRBV7-9 to TRBJ2-7; no firm D call. The V gene lost 1 base and the J gene lost 2 bases, with 9 bases spanning the gap. The CDR3 sequence is 14 residues long. CDR1 SEHNR and CDR2 FQNEAQ come from the germline V gene (reference sequence).

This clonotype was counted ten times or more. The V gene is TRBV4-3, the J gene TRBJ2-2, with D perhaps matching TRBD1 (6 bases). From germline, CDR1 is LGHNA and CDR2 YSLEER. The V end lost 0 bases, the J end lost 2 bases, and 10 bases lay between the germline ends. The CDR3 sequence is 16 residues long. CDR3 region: CASSQEDRPNTGELFF. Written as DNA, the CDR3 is TGCGCCAGCAGCCAAGAAGACAGGCCTAACACCGGGGAGCTGTTTTTT.

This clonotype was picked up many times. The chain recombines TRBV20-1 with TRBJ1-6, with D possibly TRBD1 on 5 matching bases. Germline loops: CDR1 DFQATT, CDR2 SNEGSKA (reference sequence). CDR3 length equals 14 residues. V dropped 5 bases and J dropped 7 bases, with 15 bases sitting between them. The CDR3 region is CSALGAGRNSPLHF. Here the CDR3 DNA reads TGCAGTGCTCTAGGGGCGGGGAGGAATTCACCCCTCCACTTT.

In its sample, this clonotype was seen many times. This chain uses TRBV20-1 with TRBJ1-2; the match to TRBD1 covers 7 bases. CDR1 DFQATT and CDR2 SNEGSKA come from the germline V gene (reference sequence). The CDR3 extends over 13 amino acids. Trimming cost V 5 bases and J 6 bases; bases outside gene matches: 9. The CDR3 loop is CSAGGQAGHGYTF. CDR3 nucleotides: TGCAGTGCTGGTGGACAGGCCGGGCATGGCTACACCTTC.

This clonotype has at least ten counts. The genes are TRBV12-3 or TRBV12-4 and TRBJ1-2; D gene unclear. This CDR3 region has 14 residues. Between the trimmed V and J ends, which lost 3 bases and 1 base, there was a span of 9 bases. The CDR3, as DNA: TGTGCCAGCAGTTTTAATCAGCTTAACTATGGCTACACCTTC. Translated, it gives CASSFNQLNYGYTF.

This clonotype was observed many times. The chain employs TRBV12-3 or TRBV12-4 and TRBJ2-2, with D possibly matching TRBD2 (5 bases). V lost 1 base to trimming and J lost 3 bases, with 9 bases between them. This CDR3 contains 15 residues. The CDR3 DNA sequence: TGTGCCAGCAGTTTAGTTGAGGACTACACCGGGGAGCTGTTTTTT. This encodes CASSLVEDYTGELFF.

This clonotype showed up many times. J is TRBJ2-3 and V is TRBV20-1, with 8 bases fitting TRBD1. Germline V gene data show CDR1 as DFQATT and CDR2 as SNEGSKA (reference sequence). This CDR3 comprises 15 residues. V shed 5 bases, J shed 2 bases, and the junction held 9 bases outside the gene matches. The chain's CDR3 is CSAWGQVTLTDTQYF. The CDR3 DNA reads TGCAGTGCTTGGGGACAGGTAACGCTCACAGATACGCAGTATTTT.

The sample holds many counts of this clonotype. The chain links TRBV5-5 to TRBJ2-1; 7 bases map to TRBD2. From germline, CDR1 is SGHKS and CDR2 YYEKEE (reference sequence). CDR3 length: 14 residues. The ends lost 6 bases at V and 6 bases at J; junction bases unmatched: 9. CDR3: CASILGGFPNEQFF. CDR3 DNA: TGTGCCAGCATCCTCGGGGGGTTCCCCAATGAGCAGTTCTTC. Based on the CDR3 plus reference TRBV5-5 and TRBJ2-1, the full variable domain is DAGVTQSPTHLIKTRGQQVTLRCSPISGHKSVSWYQQVLGQGPQFIFQYYEKEERGRGNFPDRFSARQFPNYSSELNVNALLLGDSALYLCASILGGFPNEQFFGPGTRLTVL.

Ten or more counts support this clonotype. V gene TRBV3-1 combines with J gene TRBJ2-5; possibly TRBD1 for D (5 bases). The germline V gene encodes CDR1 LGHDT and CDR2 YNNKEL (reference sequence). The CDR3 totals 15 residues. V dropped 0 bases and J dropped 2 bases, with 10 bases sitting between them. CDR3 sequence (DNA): TGTGCCAGCAGCCAAGACCCTAGGGGACAAGAGACCCAGTACTTC. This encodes CASSQDPRGQETQYF.

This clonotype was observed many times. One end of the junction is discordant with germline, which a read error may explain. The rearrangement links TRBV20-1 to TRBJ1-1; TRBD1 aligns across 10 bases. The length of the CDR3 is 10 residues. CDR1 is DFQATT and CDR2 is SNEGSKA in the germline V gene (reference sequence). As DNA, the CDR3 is TGCAGTGCTAGTTGGGACAGGGGTCTCTTT. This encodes CSASWDRGLF.

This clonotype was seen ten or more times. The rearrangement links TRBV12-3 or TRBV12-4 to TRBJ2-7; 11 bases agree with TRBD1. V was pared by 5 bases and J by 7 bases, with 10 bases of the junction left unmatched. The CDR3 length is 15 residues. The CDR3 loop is CASSRTGQGAGEQYF. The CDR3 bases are TGTGCCAGCAGTCGAACAGGACAGGGGGCGGGAGAGCAGTACTTC.

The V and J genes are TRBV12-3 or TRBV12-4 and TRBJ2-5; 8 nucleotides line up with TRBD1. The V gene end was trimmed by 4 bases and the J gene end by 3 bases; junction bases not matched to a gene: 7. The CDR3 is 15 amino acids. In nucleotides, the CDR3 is TGTGCCAGCAGTTGGGGACAGGTGCAAAAAGAGACCCAGTACTTC. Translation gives CASSWGQVQKETQYF.

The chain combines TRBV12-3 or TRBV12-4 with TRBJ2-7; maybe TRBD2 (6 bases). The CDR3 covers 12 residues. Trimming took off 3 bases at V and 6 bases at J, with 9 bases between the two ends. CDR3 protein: CASSLNGGEQYF. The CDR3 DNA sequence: TGTGCCAGCAGTTTGAACGGGGGCGAGCAGTACTTC.

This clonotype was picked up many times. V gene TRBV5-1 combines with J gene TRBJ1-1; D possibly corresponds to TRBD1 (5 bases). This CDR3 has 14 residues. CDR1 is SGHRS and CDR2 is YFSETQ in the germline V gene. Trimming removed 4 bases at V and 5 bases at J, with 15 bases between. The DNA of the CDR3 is TGCGCCAGCAGCGATTCAGGGCGAGCGACTGAAGCTTTCTTT. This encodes CASSDSGRATEAFF.

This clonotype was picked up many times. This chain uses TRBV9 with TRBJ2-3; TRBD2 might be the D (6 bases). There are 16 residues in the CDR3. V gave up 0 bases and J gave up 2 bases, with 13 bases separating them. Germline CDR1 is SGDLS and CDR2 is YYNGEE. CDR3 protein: CASSVGVTRPTDTQYF. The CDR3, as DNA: TGTGCCAGCAGCGTAGGGGTGACTAGGCCCACAGATACGCAGTATTTT.

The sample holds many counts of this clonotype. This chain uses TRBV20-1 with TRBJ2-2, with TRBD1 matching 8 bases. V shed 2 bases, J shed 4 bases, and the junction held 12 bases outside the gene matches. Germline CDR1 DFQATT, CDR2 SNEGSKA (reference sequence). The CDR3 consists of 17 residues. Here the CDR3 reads CSARPTPQGAGTGELFF. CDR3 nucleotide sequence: TGCAGTGCTAGACCTACCCCGCAGGGGGCGGGCACCGGGGAGCTGTTTTTT.

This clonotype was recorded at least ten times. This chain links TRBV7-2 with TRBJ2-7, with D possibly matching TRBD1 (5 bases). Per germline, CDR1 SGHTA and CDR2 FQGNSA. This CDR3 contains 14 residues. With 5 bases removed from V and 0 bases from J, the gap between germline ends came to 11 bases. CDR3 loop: CASSTDTSSYEQYF. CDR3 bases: TGTGCCAGCAGCACGGACACGAGCTCCTACGAGCAGTACTTC.

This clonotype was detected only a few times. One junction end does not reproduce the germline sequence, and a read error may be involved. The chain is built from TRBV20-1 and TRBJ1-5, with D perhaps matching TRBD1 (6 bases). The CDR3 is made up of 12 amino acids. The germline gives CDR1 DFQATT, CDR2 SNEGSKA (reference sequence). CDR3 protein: CSARALGQPQNF. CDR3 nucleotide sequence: TGCAGTGCTAGAGCCCTCGGACAGCCCCAGAATTTT.

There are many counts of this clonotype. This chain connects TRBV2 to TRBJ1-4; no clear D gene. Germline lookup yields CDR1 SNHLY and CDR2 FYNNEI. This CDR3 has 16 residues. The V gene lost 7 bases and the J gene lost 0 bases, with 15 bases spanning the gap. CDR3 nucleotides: TGTGCCAGCAATCCAGGAGAAGTTGCAACTAATGAAAAACTGTTTTTT. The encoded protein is CASNPGEVATNEKLFF. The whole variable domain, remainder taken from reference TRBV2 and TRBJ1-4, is EPEVTQTPSHQVTQMGQEVILRCVPISNHLYFYWYRQILGQKVEFLVSFYNNEISEKSEIFDDQFSVERPDGSNFTLKIRSTKLEDSAMYFCASNPGEVATNEKLFFGSGTQLSVL.

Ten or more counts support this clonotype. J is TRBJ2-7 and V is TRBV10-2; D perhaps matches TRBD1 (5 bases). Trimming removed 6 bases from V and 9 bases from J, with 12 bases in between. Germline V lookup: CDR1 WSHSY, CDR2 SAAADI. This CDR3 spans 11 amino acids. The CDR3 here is CASRAGSRQYF. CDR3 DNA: TGCGCCAGCAGGGCAGGGTCTCGGCAGTACTTC.

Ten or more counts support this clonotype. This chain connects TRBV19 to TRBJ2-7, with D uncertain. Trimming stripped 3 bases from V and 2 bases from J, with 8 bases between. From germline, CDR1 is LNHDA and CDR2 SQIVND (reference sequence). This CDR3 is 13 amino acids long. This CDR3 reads CASSIWLAYEQYF. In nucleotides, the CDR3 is TGTGCCAGTAGTATCTGGCTAGCCTACGAGCAGTACTTC.

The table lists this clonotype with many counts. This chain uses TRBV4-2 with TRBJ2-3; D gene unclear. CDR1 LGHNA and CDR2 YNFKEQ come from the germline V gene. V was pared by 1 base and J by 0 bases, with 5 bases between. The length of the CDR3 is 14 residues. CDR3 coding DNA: TGTGCCAGCAGCCAAGGTTATAGCACAGATACGCAGTATTTT. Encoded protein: CASSQGYSTDTQYF.